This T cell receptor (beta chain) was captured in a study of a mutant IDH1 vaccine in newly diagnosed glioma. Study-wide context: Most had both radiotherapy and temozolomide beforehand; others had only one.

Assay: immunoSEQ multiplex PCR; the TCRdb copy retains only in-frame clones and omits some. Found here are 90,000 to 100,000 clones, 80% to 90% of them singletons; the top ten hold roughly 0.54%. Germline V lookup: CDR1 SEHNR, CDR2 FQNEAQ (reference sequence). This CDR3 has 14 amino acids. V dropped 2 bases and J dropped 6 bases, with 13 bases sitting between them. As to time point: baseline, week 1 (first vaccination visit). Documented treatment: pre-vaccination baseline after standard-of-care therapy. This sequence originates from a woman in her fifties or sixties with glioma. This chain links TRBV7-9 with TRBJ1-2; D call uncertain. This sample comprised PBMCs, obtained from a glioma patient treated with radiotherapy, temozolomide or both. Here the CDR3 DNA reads TGTGCCAGCAGCTTACTTTCCGGGGTTGATGGCTACACCTTC. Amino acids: CASSLLSGVDGYTF.